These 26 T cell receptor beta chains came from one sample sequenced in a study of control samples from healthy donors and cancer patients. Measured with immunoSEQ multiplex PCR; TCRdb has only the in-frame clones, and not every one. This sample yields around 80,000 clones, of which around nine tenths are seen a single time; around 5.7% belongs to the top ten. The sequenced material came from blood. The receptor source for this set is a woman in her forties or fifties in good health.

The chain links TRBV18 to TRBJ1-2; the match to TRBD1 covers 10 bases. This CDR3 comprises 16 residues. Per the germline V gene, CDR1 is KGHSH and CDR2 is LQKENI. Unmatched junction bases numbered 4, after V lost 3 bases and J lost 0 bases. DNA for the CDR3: TGTGCCAGCTCACCGGGACAGGGGTCCTCTAACTATGGCTACACCTTC. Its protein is CASSPGQGSSNYGYTF.

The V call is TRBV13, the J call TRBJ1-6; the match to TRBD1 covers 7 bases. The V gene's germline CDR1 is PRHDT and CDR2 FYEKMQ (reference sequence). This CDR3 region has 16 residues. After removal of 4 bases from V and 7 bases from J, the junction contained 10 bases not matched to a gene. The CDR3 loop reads CASSSSRQGLNSPLHF. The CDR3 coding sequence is TGTGCCAGCAGCTCTTCTAGACAGGGTTTGAATTCACCCCTCCACTTT.

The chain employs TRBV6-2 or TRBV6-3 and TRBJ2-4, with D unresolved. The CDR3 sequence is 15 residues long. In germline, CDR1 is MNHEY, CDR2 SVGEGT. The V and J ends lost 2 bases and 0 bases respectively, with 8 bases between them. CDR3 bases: TGTGCCAGCAGTTACGGCTTACTAGCCAAAAACATTCAGTACTTC. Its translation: CASSYGLLAKNIQYF.

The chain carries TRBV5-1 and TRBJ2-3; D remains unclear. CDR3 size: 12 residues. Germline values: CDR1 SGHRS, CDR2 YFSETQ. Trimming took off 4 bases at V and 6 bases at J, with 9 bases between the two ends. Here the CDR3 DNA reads TGCGCCAGCAGCCCCGCAGGTGATACGCAGTATTTT. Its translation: CASSPAGDTQYF.

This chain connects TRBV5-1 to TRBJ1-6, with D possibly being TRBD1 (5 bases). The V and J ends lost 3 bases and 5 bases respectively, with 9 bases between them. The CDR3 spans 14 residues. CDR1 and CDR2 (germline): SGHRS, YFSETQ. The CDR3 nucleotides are TGCGCCAGCAGCTCCGGGACCGATAATTCACCCCTCCACTTT. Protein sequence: CASSSGTDNSPLHF. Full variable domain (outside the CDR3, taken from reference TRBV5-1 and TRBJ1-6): KAGVTQTPRYLIKTRGQQVTLSCSPISGHRSVSWYQQTPGQGLQFLFEYFSETQRNKGNFPGRFSGRQFSNSRSEMNVSTLELGDSALYLCASSSGTDNSPLHFGNGTRLTVT.

The CDR3 loop is CSVGTGAAGQPQHF. The CDR3 DNA reads as TGCAGCGTCGGGACAGGGGCCGCCGGTCAGCCCCAGCATTTT. The J gene is TRBJ1-5, the V gene TRBV29-1; 10 bases are shared with TRBD1. J gave up 6 bases and V 6 bases, and 8 bases lay outside the gene matches. Germline CDR1 and CDR2: SQVTM and ANQGSEA. CDR3 size: 14 residues.

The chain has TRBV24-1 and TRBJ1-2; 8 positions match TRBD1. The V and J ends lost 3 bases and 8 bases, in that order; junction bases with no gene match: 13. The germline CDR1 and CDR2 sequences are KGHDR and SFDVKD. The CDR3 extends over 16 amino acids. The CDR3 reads CATSDRDPRQGKGYTF. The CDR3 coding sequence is TGTGCCACCAGTGATCGGGACCCTCGACAGGGGAAGGGCTACACCTTC.

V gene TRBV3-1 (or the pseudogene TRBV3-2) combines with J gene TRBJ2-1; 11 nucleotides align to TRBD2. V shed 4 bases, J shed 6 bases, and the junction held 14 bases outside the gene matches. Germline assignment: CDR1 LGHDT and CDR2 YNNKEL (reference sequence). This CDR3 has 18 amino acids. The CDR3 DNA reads TGTGCCAGCAGCCTTTTTAGCGGGGGGGCCGTCTACAGCAATGAGCAGTTCTTC. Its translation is CASSLFSGGAVYSNEQFF.

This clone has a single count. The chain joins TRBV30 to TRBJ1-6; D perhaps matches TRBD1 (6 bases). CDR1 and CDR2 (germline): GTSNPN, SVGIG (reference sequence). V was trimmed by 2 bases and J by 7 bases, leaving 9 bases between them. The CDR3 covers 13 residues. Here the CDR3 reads CAWSRRGNSPLHF. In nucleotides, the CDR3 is TGTGCCTGGAGTAGGAGGGGGAATTCACCCCTCCACTTT.

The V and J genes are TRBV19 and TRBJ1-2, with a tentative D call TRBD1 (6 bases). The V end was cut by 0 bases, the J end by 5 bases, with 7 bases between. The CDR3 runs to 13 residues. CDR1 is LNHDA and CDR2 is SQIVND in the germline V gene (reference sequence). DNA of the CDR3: TGTGCCAGTAGTATAGATCAGGGGTATGGCTACACCTTC. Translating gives CASSIDQGYGYTF.

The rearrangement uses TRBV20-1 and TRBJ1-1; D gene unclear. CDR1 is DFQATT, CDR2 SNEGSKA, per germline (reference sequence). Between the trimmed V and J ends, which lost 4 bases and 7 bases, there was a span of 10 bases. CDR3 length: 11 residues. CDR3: CSATDGIEAFF. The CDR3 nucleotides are TGCAGTGCTACGGACGGAATTGAAGCTTTCTTT.

The CDR3, as DNA: TGTGCCAGCAGCCCATCCCCCAGCGGGGGGGCCTACACCGGGGAGCTGTTTTTT. Translating it yields CASSPSPSGGAYTGELFF. The chain links TRBV9 to TRBJ2-2; 10 bases are shared with TRBD2. V gave up 4 bases and J gave up 3 bases; unmatched junction bases: 12. The germline CDR1 and CDR2 sequences are SGDLS and YYNGEE. CDR3 length: 18 amino acids.

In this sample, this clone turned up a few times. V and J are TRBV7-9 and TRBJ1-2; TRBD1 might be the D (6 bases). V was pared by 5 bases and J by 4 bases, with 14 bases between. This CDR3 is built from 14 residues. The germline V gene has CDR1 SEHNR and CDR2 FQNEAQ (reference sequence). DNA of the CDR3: TGTGCCAGCAGCCCGATGGGGGGCCCCTATGGCTACACCTTC. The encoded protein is CASSPMGGPYGYTF.

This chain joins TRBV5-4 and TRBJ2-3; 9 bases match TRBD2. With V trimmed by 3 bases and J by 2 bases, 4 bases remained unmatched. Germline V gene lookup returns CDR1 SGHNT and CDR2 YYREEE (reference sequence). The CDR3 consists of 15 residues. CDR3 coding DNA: TGTGCCAGCAGCTCGGCTAGCGGGGCCACAGATACGCAGTATTTT. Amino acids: CASSSASGATDTQYF.

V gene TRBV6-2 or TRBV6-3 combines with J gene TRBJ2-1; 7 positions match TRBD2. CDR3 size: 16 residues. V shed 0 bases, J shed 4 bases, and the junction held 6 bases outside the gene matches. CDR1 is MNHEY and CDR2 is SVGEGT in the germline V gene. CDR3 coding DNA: TGTGCCAGCAGTTACTCGCATCTAGCGGCGTACAATGAGCAGTTCTTC. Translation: CASSYSHLAAYNEQFF.

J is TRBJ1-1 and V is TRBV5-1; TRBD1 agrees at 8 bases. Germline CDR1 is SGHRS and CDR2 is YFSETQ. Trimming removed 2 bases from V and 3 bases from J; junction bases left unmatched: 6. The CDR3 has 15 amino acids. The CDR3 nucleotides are TGCGCCAGCAGCTTACCGGGACAGGTTTACACTGAAGCTTTCTTT. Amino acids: CASSLPGQVYTEAFF. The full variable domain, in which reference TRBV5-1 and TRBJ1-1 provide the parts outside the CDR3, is KAGVTQTPRYLIKTRGQQVTLSCSPISGHRSVSWYQQTPGQGLQFLFEYFSETQRNKGNFPGRFSGRQFSNSRSEMNVSTLELGDSALYLCASSLPGQVYTEAFFGQGTRLTVV.

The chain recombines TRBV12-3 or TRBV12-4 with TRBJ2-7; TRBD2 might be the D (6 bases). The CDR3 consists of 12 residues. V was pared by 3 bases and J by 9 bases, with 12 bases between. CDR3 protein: CASSLSGRGQYF. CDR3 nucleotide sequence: TGTGCCAGCAGTTTGTCCGGGCGGGGGCAGTACTTC.

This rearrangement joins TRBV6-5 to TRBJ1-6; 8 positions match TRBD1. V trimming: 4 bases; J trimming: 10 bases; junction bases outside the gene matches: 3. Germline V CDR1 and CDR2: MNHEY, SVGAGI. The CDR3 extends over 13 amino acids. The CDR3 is CASSLTGVSPLHF. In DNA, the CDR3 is TGTGCCAGCAGTTTGACAGGGGTCTCACCCCTCCACTTT.

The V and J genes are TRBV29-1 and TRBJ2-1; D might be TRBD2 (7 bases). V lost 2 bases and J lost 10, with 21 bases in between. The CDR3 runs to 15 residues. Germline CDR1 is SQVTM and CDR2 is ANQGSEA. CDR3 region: CSVEKHKGGANEQFF. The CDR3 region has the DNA TGCAGCGTTGAAAAACACAAGGGGGGGGCAAACGAGCAGTTCTTC.

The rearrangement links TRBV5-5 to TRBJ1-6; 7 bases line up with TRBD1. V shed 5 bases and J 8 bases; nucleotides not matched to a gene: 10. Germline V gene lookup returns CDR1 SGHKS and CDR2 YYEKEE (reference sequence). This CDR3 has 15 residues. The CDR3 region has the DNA TGTGCCAGCAGACTACAACAGGGGTCTGATTCACCCCTCCACTTT. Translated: CASRLQQGSDSPLHF.

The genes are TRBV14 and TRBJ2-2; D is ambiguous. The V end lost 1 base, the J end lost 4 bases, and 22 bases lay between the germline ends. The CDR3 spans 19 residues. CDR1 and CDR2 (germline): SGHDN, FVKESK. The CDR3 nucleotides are TGTGCCAGCAGCCAAGGACCCGGACGGATCGTAGGTCTCACCGGGGAGCTGTTTTTT. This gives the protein CASSQGPGRIVGLTGELFF.

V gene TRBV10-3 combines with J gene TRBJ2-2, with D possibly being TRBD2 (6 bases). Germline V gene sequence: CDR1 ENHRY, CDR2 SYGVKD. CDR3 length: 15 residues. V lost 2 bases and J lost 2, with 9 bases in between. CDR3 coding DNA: TGTGCCATCAGTGAGCCGGGGGACAACACCGGGGAGCTGTTTTTT. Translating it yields CAISEPGDNTGELFF.

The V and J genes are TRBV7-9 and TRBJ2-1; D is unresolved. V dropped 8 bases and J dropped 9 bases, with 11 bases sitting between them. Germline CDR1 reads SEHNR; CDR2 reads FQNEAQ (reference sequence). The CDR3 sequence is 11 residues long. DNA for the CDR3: TGTGCCAGCGTCGAAAGAGGTGAGCAGTTCTTC. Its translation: CASVERGEQFF.

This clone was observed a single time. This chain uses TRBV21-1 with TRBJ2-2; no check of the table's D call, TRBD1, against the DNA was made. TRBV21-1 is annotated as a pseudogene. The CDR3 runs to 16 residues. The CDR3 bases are TGTGCCAGCAGCACTGGATGGAACAGCTCCACCGGGGAGCTGTTTTTT. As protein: CASSTGWNSSTGELFF.

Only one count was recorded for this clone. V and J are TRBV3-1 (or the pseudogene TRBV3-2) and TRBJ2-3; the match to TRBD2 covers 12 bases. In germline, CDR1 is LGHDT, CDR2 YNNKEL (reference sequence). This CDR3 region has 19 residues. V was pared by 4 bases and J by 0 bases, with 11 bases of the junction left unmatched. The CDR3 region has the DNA TGTGCCAGCAGCCTGGGAACTAGCGGGGGGTTCCTTAGCACAGATACGCAGTATTTT. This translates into CASSLGTSGGFLSTDTQYF.

DNA for the CDR3: TGTGCCAGTTCCATACTGAACAGCAATCAGCCCCAGCATTTT. Amino acid sequence: CASSILNSNQPQHF. The chain joins TRBV5-4 to TRBJ1-5, with D unclear. The CDR3 loop spans 14 amino acids. From germline, CDR1 is SGHNT and CDR2 YYREEE (reference sequence). Trimming took 8 bases from V and 1 from J, leaving 13 bases between them.